These T cell receptor beta chains were read from a single sample in a study of control samples from healthy donors and cancer patients. Libraries were prepared by immunoSEQ multiplex PCR; TCRdb keeps only in-frame clonotypes and omits some of them. The sample has 100,000 to 150,000 clones; about 91% are singletons. Sample: blood. These receptors were obtained from a man aged 18 to 30 in good health. Each CDR3 is given with its conserved first and last residue. Each record gives: V gene, CDR3 protein.

>TRBV5-1
CASSFPGTAYEQYF
>TRBV6-6
CASRPGGGSGNTIYF
>TRBV12-3/TRBV12-4
CASSPYNQPQHF
>TRBV11-2
CASSLTGSSDTQYF
>TRBV30
CAWSGHSSGNTIYF
>TRBV6-6
CASSPFGRSTNEKLFF
>TRBV4-1
CASSQVMKDRGKTEAFF
>TRBV3-1/TRBV3-2
CASSQDEGGPLDEQFF
>TRBV7-2
CASSPRDRDGYTF
>TRBV30
CAWSVWGRESTDTQYF
>TRBV19
CASSIQTGDYGYTF
>TRBV19
CASSTISPGASADTQYF
>TRBV7-9
CASSLVDGPGNTIYF